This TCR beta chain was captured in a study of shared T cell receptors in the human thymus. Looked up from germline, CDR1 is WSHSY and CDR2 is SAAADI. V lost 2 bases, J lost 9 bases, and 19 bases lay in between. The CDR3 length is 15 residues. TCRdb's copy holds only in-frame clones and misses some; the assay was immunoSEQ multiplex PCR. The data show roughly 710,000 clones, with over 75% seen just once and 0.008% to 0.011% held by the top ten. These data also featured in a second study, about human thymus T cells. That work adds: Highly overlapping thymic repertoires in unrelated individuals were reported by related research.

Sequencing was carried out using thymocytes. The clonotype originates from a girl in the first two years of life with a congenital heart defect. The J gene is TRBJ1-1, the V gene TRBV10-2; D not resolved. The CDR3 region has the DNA TGCGCCAGCAGTGAGATGCCCCGTGGTTCAAACAAAGCTTTCTTT. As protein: CASSEMPRGSNKAFF.